Reported below is one T cell receptor beta chain. V lost 0 bases to trimming and J lost 3 bases; unmatched junction nucleotides: 7. The CDR3 is 17 amino acids. Germline V gene sequence: CDR1 MGHRA, CDR2 YSYEKL. In the PCR, 60 Vbeta and 13 Jbeta primers were used. Produced via immunoSEQ multiplex PCR; TCRdb's table is partial and in-frame only. The sample lists under 200,000 clones; 60% to 85% were seen once. The data were obtained in a study of cytomegalovirus exposure and HLA in healthy donors. It was healthy bone marrow donors who served as donors. The clonotype originates from a woman in her twenties or thirties in good health and CMV-seronegative. Sequenced: PBMCs. The chain is built from TRBV4-1 and TRBJ1-4; 7 bases fit TRBD1. The CDR3 loop reads CASSQDRTGMANEKLFF. CDR3 nucleotides: TGCGCCAGCAGCCAAGATAGGACAGGCATGGCTAATGAAAAACTGTTTTTT.